One and the same sample provided the 30 T cell receptor beta chains below, sequenced in a study of shared clonotypes between healthy human individuals. The protocol was immunoSEQ multiplex PCR, while the TCRdb copy is restricted to in-frame clones and leaves out a portion. The data contain more than 200,000 clones, about 69% of them singletons. The material sequenced was memory CD4+ T cells sorted from blood. Indicated subset: CD45RA-negative fraction. The receptors were gathered from a young man in good health.

This clone was detected once. The V call is TRBV29-1, the J call TRBJ2-5; no reliable D call. The V end was cut by 8 bases, the J end by 2 bases, with 9 bases between. CDR3 size: 11 residues. CDR1 is SQVTM, CDR2 ANQGSEA, per germline. In DNA form, the CDR3 reads TGCAGCACGCGTCGGCAAGAGACCCAGTACTTC. Amino acids: CSTRRQETQYF.

V and J are TRBV11-2 and TRBJ2-6; D is unclear. The V and J ends lost 3 bases and 4 bases respectively, with 10 bases between them. Germline V gene data show CDR1 as SGHAT and CDR2 as FQNNGV. This CDR3 is built from 15 residues. The CDR3 DNA sequence: TGTGCCAGCAGCTTGGGGTCAGTAGGGGCCAACGTCCTGACTTTC. Its translation: CASSLGSVGANVLTF.

The gene calls are TRBV7-3 and TRBJ1-1; D unclear. Trimming removed 0 bases from V and 4 bases from J, with 9 bases in between. Germline lookup yields CDR1 SGHTA and CDR2 FQGTGA. The CDR3 extends over 14 amino acids. This CDR3 is CASSLTARSTEAFF. CDR3 coding DNA: TGTGCCAGCAGCTTAACGGCTAGGAGCACTGAAGCTTTCTTT.

The CDR3 region is CASSVAGGWTDTQYF. DNA of the CDR3: TGTGCCAGCAGCGTAGCGGGAGGGTGGACAGATACGCAGTATTTT. The genes are TRBV9 and TRBJ2-3, with 8 bases identical to TRBD2. Germline CDR1 is SGDLS and CDR2 is YYNGEE. The CDR3 loop spans 15 amino acids. The V segment lost 0 bases and the J segment 3 bases; nucleotides outside the gene matches: 3. Combining the CDR3 with reference TRBV9 and TRBJ2-3 gives the whole variable domain DSGVTQTPKHLITATGQRVTLRCSPRSGDLSVYWYQQSLDQGLQFLIQYYNGEERAKGNILERFSAQQFPDLHSELNLSSLELGDSALYFCASSVAGGWTDTQYFGPGTRLTVL.

This chain joins TRBV2 and TRBJ2-2; a possible D gene is TRBD1 (6 bases). CDR1 and CDR2 (germline): SNHLY, FYNNEI. V lost 2 bases, J lost 5 bases, and 12 bases lay in between. The CDR3 consists of 15 residues. The CDR3 here is CASSETGRGTGELFF. As DNA, the CDR3 is TGTGCCAGCAGTGAAACAGGGCGCGGAACCGGGGAGCTGTTTTTT.

This chain joins TRBV7-2 and TRBJ2-1; TRBD2 agrees at 13 bases. Germline V gives CDR1 SGHTA, CDR2 FQGNSA. Trimming cost V 4 bases and J 7 bases; bases outside gene matches: 7. The CDR3 loop spans 16 amino acids. CDR3: CASSSQLAGGENEQFF. CDR3 DNA sequence: TGTGCCAGCAGCTCCCAACTAGCGGGAGGGGAGAATGAGCAGTTCTTC.

The chain has TRBV27 and TRBJ1-1; 7 bases agree with TRBD1. V lost 8 bases and J lost 3; bases outside the gene matches: 9. Germline CDR1 reads MNHEY; CDR2 reads SMNVEV (reference sequence). The length of the CDR3 is 14 residues. In DNA, the CDR3 is TGTGCCAGCTGCCGGTGGCAGGGGGACACTGAAGCTTTCTTT. Translation: CASCRWQGDTEAFF.

The chain links TRBV11-2 to TRBJ2-2; 9 bases match TRBD1. CDR1 is SGHAT and CDR2 is FQNNGV in the germline V gene. The CDR3 is 16 residues long. V lost 0 bases and J lost 4; bases outside the gene matches: 3. Written as DNA, the CDR3 is TGTGCCAGCAGCTTAGAGGACAGGGGCGCCACCGGGGAGCTGTTTTTT. It translates to CASSLEDRGATGELFF.

The chain uses TRBV7-6 and TRBJ2-5; the D is unclear. The V and J ends lost 2 bases and 5 bases respectively, with 15 bases between them. This CDR3 has 15 amino acids. Germline-derived CDR1 and CDR2 are SGHVS and FNYEAQ. CDR3 DNA: TGTGCCAGCAGCTTACTCAGTCCGAATCGGGAGACCCAGTACTTC. This encodes CASSLLSPNRETQYF.

This clone was observed a few times. The chain carries TRBV5-1 and TRBJ2-3; 12 bases match TRBD2. The V and J ends lost 0 bases and 1 base, in that order; junction bases with no gene match: 6. The CDR3 extends over 18 amino acids. Germline V gene sequence: CDR1 SGHRS, CDR2 YFSETQ. The CDR3 region has the DNA TGCGCCAGCAGCTTGGGGACTAGCGGGAAAAGGGGCACAGATACGCAGTATTTT. It specifies CASSLGTSGKRGTDTQYF.

This clone has more than one count but fewer than ten. The rearrangement uses TRBV5-1 and TRBJ1-1; 10 bases are shared with TRBD1. The junction had 3 bases not matched to a gene; V was cut back by 0 bases and J by 1 base. CDR1 SGHRS and CDR2 YFSETQ come from the germline V gene. The CDR3 loop spans 16 amino acids. CDR3 bases: TGCGCCAGCAGCTTGGTGACAGGGGGCCCGAACACTGAAGCTTTCTTT. This sequence encodes CASSLVTGGPNTEAFF.

The chain has TRBV5-1 and TRBJ1-1; 9 bases are a match to TRBD1. V was clipped by 5 bases and J by 6 bases; unmatched bases: 8. The CDR3 loop spans 14 amino acids. The V gene's germline CDR1 is SGHRS and CDR2 YFSETQ. CDR3 amino acids: CASSGDRAKSEAFF. The CDR3 DNA sequence: TGCGCCAGCAGTGGGGACAGGGCGAAATCTGAAGCTTTCTTT.

V gene TRBV28 combines with J gene TRBJ2-2; D may be TRBD1 (5 bases). CDR1 MDHEN and CDR2 SYDVKM come from the germline V gene. The V and J ends lost 7 bases and 5 bases respectively, with 14 bases between them. The CDR3 is 14 residues long. The CDR3 is CASTSRDRTGELFF. The CDR3 DNA reads as TGTGCCAGCACCTCCCGAGACAGAACCGGGGAGCTGTTTTTT.

The genes are TRBV7-2 and TRBJ2-7; D is uncertain. The germline CDR1 and CDR2 sequences are SGHTA and FQGNSA. V was shortened by 2 bases and J by 3 bases, with 14 bases between the two germline ends. CDR3 length: 15 amino acids. CDR3 in amino acids: CASSLQPAGDYEQYF. The DNA for the CDR3 is TGTGCCAGCAGCTTACAACCCGCAGGCGACTACGAGCAGTACTTC.

V usage is TRBV29-1 and J usage is TRBJ1-2; tentatively, D is TRBD1 (5 bases). CDR3 length: 13 residues. Per germline, CDR1 SQVTM and CDR2 ANQGSEA. Between the trimmed V and J ends, which lost 6 bases and 7 bases, there was a span of 18 bases. The CDR3 DNA follows: TGCAGCGTCCCGATGGGGGGTAAGGGTGGCTACACCTTC. Its protein is CSVPMGGKGGYTF. Full variable domain (remainder filled in from reference TRBV29-1 and TRBJ1-2): SAVISQKPSRDICQRGTSLTIQCQVDSQVTMMFWYRQQPGQSLTLIATANQGSEATYESGFVIDKFPISRPNLTFSTLTVSNMSPEDSSIYLCSVPMGGKGGYTFGSGTRLTVV.

The chain employs TRBV11-2 and TRBJ2-4; a weak D match, TRBD1 (6 bases). V shed 5 bases and J shed 6 bases, with 14 bases lying between them. The CDR3 covers 14 residues. Germline loops: CDR1 SGHAT, CDR2 FQNNGV. The CDR3 region is CASSLRGVVNIQYF. CDR3 sequence (DNA): TGTGCCAGCAGCCTCAGGGGAGTTGTAAACATTCAGTACTTC.

This clone has only one observation. The chain uses TRBV28 and TRBJ2-7; D may be TRBD2 (5 bases). Germline assignment: CDR1 MDHEN and CDR2 SYDVKM. CDR3 length equals 13 residues. The V and J ends lost 10 bases and 2 bases respectively, with 15 bases between them. The CDR3, as DNA: TGTGCCATCAACTCGGAGGCACCCTACGAGCAGTACTTC. Translation: CAINSEAPYEQYF.

V and J are TRBV6-1 and TRBJ2-6, with 12 bases matching TRBD1. Germline V gene data show CDR1 as MNHNS and CDR2 as SASEGT. This CDR3 has 20 residues. Germline trimming cut 4 bases from V and 4 bases from J; bases unmatched to any gene: 14. The CDR3 reads CASSVRLGTGGAKGANVLTF. For the CDR3, the DNA is TGTGCCAGCAGTGTTAGGCTCGGGACAGGGGGCGCGAAAGGGGCCAACGTCCTGACTTTC.

The sample holds one count of this clone. V usage is TRBV2 and J usage is TRBJ2-2, with TRBD1 identical over 7 bases. V gave up 3 bases and J gave up 1 base; unmatched junction bases: 2. There are 15 residues in the CDR3. The germline CDR1 and CDR2 sequences are SNHLY and FYNNEI. The CDR3 DNA sequence: TGTGCCAGCAGTGAGGGACAGAGGAACACCGGGGAGCTGTTTTTT. Its translation is CASSEGQRNTGELFF.

The chain joins TRBV28 to TRBJ1-4, with D unclear. The germline gives CDR1 MDHEN, CDR2 SYDVKM. The CDR3 sequence is 15 residues long. Trimming stripped 6 bases from V and 0 bases from J, with 11 bases between. CDR3 amino acids: CASRTPSATNEKLFF. CDR3 sequence (DNA): TGTGCCAGCAGGACTCCCAGCGCAACTAATGAAAAACTGTTTTTT.

The rearrangement joins TRBV4-2 to TRBJ2-3; a weak D match, TRBD2 (6 bases). The CDR3 loop spans 17 amino acids. Trimming cost V 1 base and J 5 bases, with 19 bases left between them. Germline CDR1 is LGHNA and CDR2 is YNFKEQ. CDR3 in amino acids: CASSQVVSGRPGDTQYF. As DNA, the CDR3 is TGTGCCAGCAGCCAAGTCGTAAGTGGGAGGCCGGGAGATACGCAGTATTTT.

This clone was observed a few times. This chain links TRBV10-2 with TRBJ2-7; D remains unclear. The V and J ends lost 5 bases and 6 bases respectively, with 8 bases between them. The CDR3 contains 11 residues. Per the germline V gene, CDR1 is WSHSY and CDR2 is SAAADI. CDR3 sequence: CASSREGEQYF. The DNA for the CDR3 is TGCGCCAGCAGTAGGGAAGGCGAGCAGTACTTC.

The CDR3 loop reads CASSARQGRGSVGEQFF. For the CDR3, the DNA is TGTGCCAGTAGTGCCCGCCAGGGGAGAGGTAGTGTGGGGGAGCAGTTCTTC. V gene TRBV19 combines with J gene TRBJ2-1, with D perhaps matching TRBD1 (6 bases). Deletions cut 5 bases from V and 10 bases from J, with 27 bases between. Germline V CDR1 and CDR2: LNHDA, SQIVND (reference sequence). The CDR3 covers 17 residues.

This clone was seen only a few times. The chain joins TRBV28 to TRBJ1-5, with D possibly TRBD1 on 5 matching bases. This CDR3 is built from 12 residues. Germline V lookup: CDR1 MDHEN, CDR2 SYDVKM. Trimming removed 4 bases from V and 9 bases from J, with 10 bases in between. The CDR3 region is CASSWGFPPQHF. The CDR3 nucleotides read TGTGCCAGCAGTTGGGGGTTTCCGCCCCAGCATTTT.

V and J are TRBV25-1 and TRBJ2-3; D might be TRBD2 (7 bases). V dropped 2 bases and J dropped 6 bases, with 15 bases sitting between them. Germline CDR1 MGHDK, CDR2 SYGVNS. The CDR3 sequence is 15 residues long. CDR3 residues: CASSEGGGGWDTQYF. The CDR3 bases are TGTGCCAGCAGTGAAGGGGGAGGGGGTTGGGATACGCAGTATTTT.

The chain is built from TRBV5-1 and TRBJ2-7, with a weak D call TRBD1 (5 bases). This CDR3 region has 14 residues. From germline, CDR1 is SGHRS and CDR2 YFSETQ. Trimming removed 1 base at V and 4 bases at J, with 12 bases between. In DNA, the CDR3 is TGCGCCAGCAGCTTGCAGGGTACCCTATACGAGCAGTACTTC. Encoded protein: CASSLQGTLYEQYF.

The CDR3 sequence is CAAHPGQKYGYTF. The CDR3, as DNA: TGTGCCGCGCATCCGGGACAGAAGTATGGCTACACCTTC. V and J are TRBV6-5 and TRBJ1-2; 7 bases are shared with TRBD1. This CDR3 spans 13 amino acids. Trimming removed 11 bases from V and 5 bases from J; junction bases left unmatched: 11. Germline values: CDR1 MNHEY, CDR2 SVGAGI.

This clone was detected a few times. The junction does not match germline at one end; this may be a read error. This chain links TRBV10-3 with TRBJ2-7, with TRBD1 matching over 7 bases. The CDR3 consists of 14 residues. Germline CDR1 reads ENHRY; CDR2 reads SYGVKD. CDR3 sequence reads: CAISRDSISHEQYF. In DNA, the CDR3 is TGTGCCATCAGCCGGGACAGTATCTCCCACGAGCAGTACTTC.

This clone was counted at least ten times. The chain carries TRBV7-6 and TRBJ1-3, with D maybe TRBD1 (6 bases). Germline CDR1 reads SGHVS; CDR2 reads FNYEAQ. V was trimmed by 5 bases and J by 2 bases, leaving 16 bases between them. The CDR3 extends over 16 amino acids. The DNA for the CDR3 is TGTGCCAGCAGCCCCCAGGGGTTCTCGGCTGGAAACACCATATATTTT. As protein: CASSPQGFSAGNTIYF.

With respect to this clone: This sample also contains other DNA sequences that code for the same CDR3. The V gene is TRBV2, the J gene TRBJ2-7; D unresolved. V shed 3 bases and J shed 5 bases, with 11 bases lying between them. Looked up from germline, CDR1 is SNHLY and CDR2 is FYNNEI. This CDR3 has 13 residues. The CDR3 protein is CASSEAAFHEQYF. CDR3 sequence (DNA): TGTGCCAGCAGTGAGGCCGCTTTCCACGAGCAGTACTTC.